The 8 T cell receptor beta chains below come from one sample, sequenced in a study of control samples from healthy donors and cancer patients. The repertoire was sequenced with immunoSEQ multiplex PCR; TCRdb's copy has only in-frame clones and lacks some. The table includes 140,000 to 150,000 clones, 80% to 95% detected once. The sample consisted of blood. The origin of the receptors is a man between 18 and 29 years old in good health.

The chain links TRBV28 to TRBJ1-1, with D hard to call. The CDR3 length is 12 residues. Germline CDR1 reads MDHEN; CDR2 reads SYDVKM. V was pared by 6 bases and J by 1 base, with 6 bases between. This chain's CDR3 is CASRSGNTEAFF. For the CDR3, the DNA is TGTGCCAGCAGATCCGGGAACACTGAAGCTTTCTTT. The full variable domain, completed using reference TRBV28 and TRBJ1-1, is DVKVTQSSRYLVKRTGEKVFLECVQDMDHENMFWYRQDPGLGLRLIYFSYDVKMKEKGDIPEGYSVSREKKERFSLILESASTNQTSMYLCASRSGNTEAFFGQGTRLTVV.

J is TRBJ1-1 and V is TRBV4-3; D not certain. This CDR3 is built from 17 residues. Trimming cost V 4 bases and J 2 bases, with 20 bases left between them. Germline lookup yields CDR1 LGHNA and CDR2 YSLEER. CDR3 sequence (DNA): TGCGCCAGCAGCCGCGATTTATTCAGAAGTATTAACACTGAAGCTTTCTTT. It codes for CASSRDLFRSINTEAFF.

This clone was picked up a small number of times. V usage is TRBV7-3 and J usage is TRBJ2-1, with 10 bases that match TRBD2. The CDR3 totals 15 residues. After removal of 5 bases from V and 5 bases from J, the junction contained 6 bases not matched to a gene. Germline CDR1 SGHTA, CDR2 FQGTGA. In nucleotides, the CDR3 is TGTGCCAGCAGCATAAAGCGGGAGGGGGACAATGAGCAGTTCTTC. Its protein is CASSIKREGDNEQFF.

The genes are TRBV13 and TRBJ1-2; D perhaps matches TRBD1 (5 bases). The CDR3 runs to 15 residues. With 0 bases removed from V and 8 bases from J, the gap between germline ends came to 16 bases. Per the germline V gene, CDR1 is PRHDT and CDR2 is FYEKMQ (reference sequence). The CDR3 reads CASSLGLGQGGGYTF. CDR3 sequence (DNA): TGTGCCAGCAGCTTAGGCCTCGGGCAGGGTGGCGGCTACACCTTC.

This clone was counted a few times. This sequence joins TRBV28 and TRBJ2-7; no definite D call. The V end was cut by 2 bases, the J end by 3 bases, with 11 bases between. There are 14 residues in the CDR3. Germline CDR1 reads MDHEN; CDR2 reads SYDVKM. The CDR3 protein is CASSLRLEYYEQYF. The CDR3 DNA follows: TGTGCCAGCAGTTTAAGGTTAGAATACTACGAGCAGTACTTC.

The CDR3 here is CASRRTANTGELFF. Written as DNA, the CDR3 is TGTGCCAGCAGACGGACAGCGAACACCGGGGAGCTGTTTTTT. This chain joins TRBV7-8 and TRBJ2-2; possible D gene TRBD1, 6 bases. CDR1 is SGHVS, CDR2 FQNEAQ, per germline. Between the trimmed V and J ends, which lost 6 bases and 0 bases, there was a span of 8 bases. This CDR3 region has 14 residues.

V usage is TRBV28 and J usage is TRBJ1-4; the match to TRBD1 covers 7 bases. The V gene's germline CDR1 is MDHEN and CDR2 SYDVKM. CDR3 length equals 16 residues. Trimming took 6 bases from V and 4 from J; bases not matched to a gene: 11. DNA of the CDR3: TGTGCCAGCAGCCCCCCCCGACAGGGCTTTAATGAAAAACTGTTTTTT. This gives the protein CASSPPRQGFNEKLFF. Full variable domain (outside the CDR3, taken from reference TRBV28 and TRBJ1-4): DVKVTQSSRYLVKRTGEKVFLECVQDMDHENMFWYRQDPGLGLRLIYFSYDVKMKEKGDIPEGYSVSREKKERFSLILESASTNQTSMYLCASSPPRQGFNEKLFFGSGTQLSVL.

The genes are TRBV28 and TRBJ2-2; D call uncertain. V dropped 7 bases and J dropped 3 bases, with 9 bases sitting between them. This CDR3 contains 13 residues. Germline V gives CDR1 MDHEN, CDR2 SYDVKM. For the CDR3, the DNA is TGTGCCAGCATAAGGGCTTACACCGGGGAGCTGTTTTTT. Its translation: CASIRAYTGELFF.